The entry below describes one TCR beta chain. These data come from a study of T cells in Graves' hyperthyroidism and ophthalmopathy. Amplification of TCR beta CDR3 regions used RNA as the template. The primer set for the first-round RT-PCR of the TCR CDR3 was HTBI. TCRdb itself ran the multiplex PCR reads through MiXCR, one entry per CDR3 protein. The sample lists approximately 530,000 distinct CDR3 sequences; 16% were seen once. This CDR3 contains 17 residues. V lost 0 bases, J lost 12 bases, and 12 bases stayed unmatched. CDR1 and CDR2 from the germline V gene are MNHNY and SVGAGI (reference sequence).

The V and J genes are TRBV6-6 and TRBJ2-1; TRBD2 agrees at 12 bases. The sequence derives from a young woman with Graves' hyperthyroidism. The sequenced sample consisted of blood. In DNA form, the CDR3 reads TGTGCCAGCAGTTACTCGGCGGCTAGCGGGGGGGCCTGGGGGCAGTTCTTC. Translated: CASSYSAASGGAWGQFF.